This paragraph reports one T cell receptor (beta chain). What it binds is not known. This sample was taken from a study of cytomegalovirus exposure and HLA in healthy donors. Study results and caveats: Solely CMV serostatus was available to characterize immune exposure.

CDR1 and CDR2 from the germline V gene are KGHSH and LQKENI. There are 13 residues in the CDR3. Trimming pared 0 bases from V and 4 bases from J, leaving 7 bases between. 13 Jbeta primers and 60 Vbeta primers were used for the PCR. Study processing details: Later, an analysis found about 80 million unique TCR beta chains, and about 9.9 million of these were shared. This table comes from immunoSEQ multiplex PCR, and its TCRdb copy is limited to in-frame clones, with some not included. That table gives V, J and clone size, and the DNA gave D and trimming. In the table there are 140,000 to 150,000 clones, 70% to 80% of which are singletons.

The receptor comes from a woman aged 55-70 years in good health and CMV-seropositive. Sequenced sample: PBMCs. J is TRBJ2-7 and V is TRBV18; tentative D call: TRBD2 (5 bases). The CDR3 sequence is CASSPPSVYEQYF. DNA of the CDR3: TGTGCCAGCTCACCACCTAGCGTGTACGAGCAGTACTTC.